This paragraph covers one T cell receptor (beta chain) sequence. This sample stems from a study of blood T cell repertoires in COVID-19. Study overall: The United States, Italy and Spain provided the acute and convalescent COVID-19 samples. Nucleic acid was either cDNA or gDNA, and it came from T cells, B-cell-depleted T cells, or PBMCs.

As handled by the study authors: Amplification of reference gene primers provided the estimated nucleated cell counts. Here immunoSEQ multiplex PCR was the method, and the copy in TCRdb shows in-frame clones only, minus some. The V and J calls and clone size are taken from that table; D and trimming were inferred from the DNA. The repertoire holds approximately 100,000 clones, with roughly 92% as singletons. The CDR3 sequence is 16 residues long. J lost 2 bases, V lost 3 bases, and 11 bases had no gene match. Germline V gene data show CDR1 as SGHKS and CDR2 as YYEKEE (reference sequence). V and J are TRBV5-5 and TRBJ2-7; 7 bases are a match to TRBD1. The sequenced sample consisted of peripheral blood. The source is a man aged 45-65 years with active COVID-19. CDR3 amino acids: CASSSSPGQETYEQYF. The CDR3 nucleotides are TGTGCCAGCAGCTCTTCTCCCGGACAGGAAACCTACGAGCAGTACTTC. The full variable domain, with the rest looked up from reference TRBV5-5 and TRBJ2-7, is DAGVTQSPTHLIKTRGQQVTLRCSPISGHKSVSWYQQVLGQGPQFIFQYYEKEERGRGNFPDRFSARQFPNYSSELNVNALLLGDSALYLCASSSSPGQETYEQYFGPGTRLTVT.